The clone carrying this T cell receptor beta chain was recorded only once. The antigen is not known. This entry belongs to a study of CD8 T cells in Susac syndrome. Overall study results and limits: Individuals included in the TCR sequencing and HLA analysis were acknowledged by the study to be relatively few in number.

Random hexamers were used to reverse transcribe about 0.5 to 1 ug of RNA. TCRdb passed the immunoSEQ multiplex PCR reads through MiXCR, listing each CDR3 protein once. The sample consists of about 140,000 distinct CDR3 sequences, roughly 94% of them appearing once. Germline V gene sequence: CDR1 DFQATT, CDR2 SNEGSKA (reference sequence). CDR3 length: 15 residues. V was clipped by 0 bases and J by 5 bases, with 16 bases between them. Sequencing was done on a sample of CD8+ T cells from PBMCs. This TCR derives from a human donor with Susac syndrome. The J gene is TRBJ1-1, the V gene TRBV20-1; the D gene is possibly TRBD1 (6 bases). The CDR3 coding sequence is TGCAGTGCTAGAGAGGGAAACAGGGAGGGGACTGAAGCTTTCTTT. Its protein is CSAREGNREGTEAFF.